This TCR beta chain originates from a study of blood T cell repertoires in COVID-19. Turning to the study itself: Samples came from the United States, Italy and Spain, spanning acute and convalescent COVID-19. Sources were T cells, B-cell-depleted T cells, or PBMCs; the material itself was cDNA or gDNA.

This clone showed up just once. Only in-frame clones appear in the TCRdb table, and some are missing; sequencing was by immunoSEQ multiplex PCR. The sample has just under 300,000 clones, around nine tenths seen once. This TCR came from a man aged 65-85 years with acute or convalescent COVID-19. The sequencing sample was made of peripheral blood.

The CDR3 DNA reads TGTGCCAGCGGGACAAGTAGCAATCAGCCCCAGCATTTT. This translates into CASGTSSNQPQHF. V and J are TRBV6-5 and TRBJ1-5, with D tentatively TRBD1 (6 bases). There are 13 residues in the CDR3. V lost 8 bases to trimming and J lost 0 bases, with 8 bases between them. The V gene's germline CDR1 is MNHEY and CDR2 SVGAGI.